One and the same sample provided the 21 T cell receptor beta chains below, sequenced in a study of molecular identifiers for immune sequencing clone quantification (dated 2018 in TCRdb). The protocol used for the library was PCR. Reads for this sample came from a NextSeq 500. TCRdb's own reprocessing of the public reads used fastp at Q25 and MiXCR and kept productive beta chains. Here each entry gathers all rows of one CDR3 protein and keeps the most common genes and DNA. The sample yields 100,000 or so distinct CDR3 sequences; about 35% were counted once. The ten largest clonotypes hold around 3.8% of the sample. The sequenced sample consisted of naive CD8+ T cells from blood, with Jurkat cell RNA spiked in. The sample's cell subset or site label, in plain terms: FACS-sorted CD8+CD4-CCR7+CD45RA+ naive T cells. The receptors here all came from a human donor in good health. Some libraries in this study had Jurkat cell RNA spiked in.

This clonotype has only a few counts. This chain uses TRBV28 with TRBJ1-4; D might be TRBD1 (6 bases). The CDR3 is 13 amino acids. Per the germline V gene, CDR1 is MDHEN and CDR2 is SYDVKM. V gave up 8 bases and J gave up 0 bases, with 7 bases separating them. Written as DNA, the CDR3 is TGTGCCAGCGGGACACCAACTAATGAAAAACTGTTTTTT. The encoded protein is CASGTPTNEKLFF.

A note on this clonotype: A much larger clone differs by one base, so this may be a read error. The chain joins TRBV12-3 or TRBV12-4 to TRBJ2-7; maybe TRBD1 (6 bases). Trimming took off 6 bases at V and 5 bases at J, with 14 bases between the two ends. The CDR3 loop spans 13 amino acids. CDR3 region: CASSPGTRHEQYF. CDR3 DNA: TGTGCCAGCAGCCCCGGGACAAGGCACGAGCAGTACTTC.

For the CDR3, the DNA is TGCGCCAGCAGCCAAGATTATTTTCCCTCTAGCGGGAGGTCCTACGAGCAGTACTTC. Translated: CASSQDYFPSSGRSYEQYF. The genes are TRBV4-3 and TRBJ2-7, with 11 positions matching TRBD2. V lost 0 bases, J lost 1 base, and 11 bases stayed unmatched. Germline V gives CDR1 LGHNA, CDR2 YSLEER. The CDR3 consists of 19 residues.

This clonotype was observed a single time. At one of its ends the junction is not consistent with the germline gene, which may arise from a read error. The chain is built from TRBV18 and TRBJ2-6, with D perhaps TRBD1 or TRBD2 (5 bases each). The CDR3 sequence is 17 residues long. Germline CDR1 KGHSH, CDR2 LQKENI. This chain's CDR3 is CACSPFEGSSGANVLTF. Written as DNA, the CDR3 is TGTGCCTGCTCACCATTTGAGGGGAGCTCTGGGGCCAACGTCCTGACTTTC. Based on the CDR3 plus reference TRBV18 and TRBJ2-6, the full variable domain is NAGVMQNPRHLVRRRGQEARLRCSPMKGHSHVYWYRQLPEEGLKFMVYLQKENIIDESGMPKERFSAEFPKEGPSILRIQQVVRGDSAAYFCACSPFEGSSGANVLTFGAGSRLTVL.

This clonotype has ten or more counts. The chain recombines TRBV29-1 with TRBJ2-5, with a tentative D call TRBD1 (6 bases). CDR1 is SQVTM and CDR2 is ANQGSEA in the germline V gene. The CDR3 is 14 residues long. Trimming cost V 6 bases and J 0 bases, with 14 bases left between them. The CDR3 DNA reads as TGCAGCGTCATAGCCTACAGGGACCAAGAGACCCAGTACTTC. Translation: CSVIAYRDQETQYF.

This clonotype was observed at least ten times. The chain combines TRBV11-2 with TRBJ2-3, with 10 bases aligning to TRBD2. The J segment lost 10 bases and the V segment lost 0 bases, leaving 1 base of the junction unmatched. Germline lookup yields CDR1 SGHAT and CDR2 FQNNGV. The CDR3 totals 13 residues. DNA for the CDR3: TGTGCCAGCAGCTTAGAGGGACTAGCGTCGCAGTATTTT. This gives the protein CASSLEGLASQYF.

This clonotype was observed many times. The V and J genes are TRBV11-2 and TRBJ2-7, with 8 bases aligning to TRBD2. The CDR3 has 13 residues. With V trimmed by 3 bases and J by 6 bases, 4 bases remained unmatched. The germline V gene encodes CDR1 SGHAT and CDR2 FQNNGV. This CDR3 reads CASSFRGGSEQYF. CDR3 DNA sequence: TGTGCCAGCAGCTTTCGGGGGGGCTCCGAGCAGTACTTC.

The chain carries TRBV28 and TRBJ2-5; D is uncertain. The V end lost 8 bases, the J end lost 1 base, and 11 bases lay between the germline ends. From germline, CDR1 is MDHEN and CDR2 SYDVKM. The CDR3 sequence is 13 residues long. The CDR3 region is CASGRRSQETQYF. The CDR3 bases are TGTGCCAGCGGTCGGAGATCCCAAGAGACCCAGTACTTC.

With regard to this clonotype: An end of the junction differs from the germline gene, which may be a read error. The chain has TRBV12-3 or TRBV12-4 and TRBJ2-6; 10 nucleotides align to TRBD1. The CDR3 runs 20 residues. CDR3 coding DNA: TGTGCCGGCAGTTCGACCTCCCGGGACAGGGGAGAAACTGGGGCCAACGTCCTGACTTTC. Amino acid sequence: CAGSSTSRDRGETGANVLTF.

Concerning this clonotype: This CDR3 fails to terminate in the conserved phenylalanine or tryptophan, so it likely reflects a read error. The V gene is TRBV6-5, the J gene TRBJ1-1; no reliable D call. Germline V gives CDR1 MNHEY, CDR2 SVGAGI. V was cut by 0 bases and J by 5 bases, with 7 bases left in between. There are 13 residues in the CDR3. The DNA for the CDR3 is TGTGCCAGCAGTTACTCGGGTGGAACTGAAGCTTTCCTT. Amino acid sequence: CASSYSGGTEAFL.

Only a few counts were recorded for this clonotype. The rearrangement uses TRBV7-6 and TRBJ2-7; D assignment may be TRBD1 or TRBD2 (7 bases each). The CDR3 contains 15 residues. CDR1 and CDR2 (germline): SGHVS, FNYEAQ. Trimming left V 5 bases short and J 4 bases short, with 18 bases between. The CDR3 DNA reads as TGTGCCAGCAGCCAAGGGGGGGTGACAGGGTACGAGCAGTACTTC. This translates into CASSQGGVTGYEQYF. Full variable domain (remainder filled in from reference TRBV7-6 and TRBJ2-7): GAGVSQSPRYKVTKRGQDVALRCDPISGHVSLYWYRQALGQGPEFLTYFNYEAQQDKSGLPNDRFSAERPEGSISTLTIQRTEQRDSAMYRCASSQGGVTGYEQYFGPGTRLTVT.

The gene calls are TRBV11-2 and TRBJ2-1; no firm D call. Per germline, CDR1 SGHAT and CDR2 FQNNGV. Deletions cut 5 bases from V and 6 bases from J, with 11 bases between. The CDR3 is 13 amino acids. CDR3 in amino acids: CASSPRPGNEQFF. CDR3 in DNA: TGTGCCAGCAGCCCAAGACCGGGCAATGAGCAGTTCTTC. Filled out from reference TRBV11-2 and TRBJ2-1, the complete variable domain reads EAGVAQSPRYKIIEKRQSVAFWCNPISGHATLYWYQQILGQGPKLLIQFQNNGVVDDSQLPKDRFSAERLKGVDSTLKIQPAKLEDSAVYLCASSPRPGNEQFFGPGTRLTVL.

Turning to this clonotype: A junction boundary mismatches the germline segment, possibly from a read error. The chain has TRBV6-1 and TRBJ1-1; D may be TRBD1 (6 bases). This CDR3 has 12 residues. CDR1 is MNHNS, CDR2 SASEGT, per germline. The chain's CDR3 is CASDSGDTEASF. CDR3 DNA sequence: TGTGCCAGCGACAGCGGGGACACTGAAGCTTCCTTT.

In the case of this clonotype: Because the CDR3 is missing its conserved closing phenylalanine or tryptophan, this is likely a read error. V is TRBV27 and J is TRBJ2-7; 11 positions match TRBD2. With 4 bases clipped from V and 5 bases from J, the junction kept 10 bases outside the gene matches. Germline loops: CDR1 MNHEY, CDR2 SMNVEV (reference sequence). The CDR3 has 16 amino acids. The CDR3 reads CASSSPLSGRAHEQYL. CDR3 DNA: TGTGCCAGCAGTTCACCTCTTAGCGGGAGGGCCCACGAGCAGTACCTC.

Comment on this clonotype: A single base separates this from a much larger clone, so it may be a read error. The rearrangement links TRBV20-1 to TRBJ2-7; D unclear. This CDR3 region has 13 residues. Germline V gene data show CDR1 as DFQATT and CDR2 as SNEGSKA (reference sequence). The DNA of the CDR3 is TGCAGTGCTAGGCCTACCAACTCCTACGAGCAGAACTTC. Amino acids: CSARPTNSYEQNF.

Notes on this clonotype: A much bigger clone sits one base away, suggesting this may be a read error. The CDR3 does not close with the conserved phenylalanine or tryptophan, likely indicating a read error. J is TRBJ1-5 and V is TRBV28; 9 bases align to TRBD1. The trim removed 6 bases at V and 6 bases at J, leaving 9 bases unmatched. Germline CDR1 MDHEN, CDR2 SYDVKM. This CDR3 comprises 15 residues. The CDR3 reads CASRDDRGSRQPQHL. CDR3 DNA sequence: TGTGCCAGCAGGGATGACAGGGGGAGTCGTCAGCCCCAGCATCTT.

This clonotype was seen only once. A much bigger clone sits one base away, suggesting this may be a read error. The rearrangement joins TRBV6-2 or TRBV6-3 to TRBJ2-3; 9 positions match TRBD2. CDR1 and CDR2 from the germline V gene are MNHEY and SVGEGT. There are 17 residues in the CDR3. The CDR3 region is CASSYGTGTSYADTQNF. The CDR3 DNA reads TGTGCCAGCAGTTACGGCACCGGGACTAGCTACGCAGATACGCAGAATTTT.

The chain joins TRBV13 to TRBJ2-1; D possibly corresponds to TRBD2 (5 bases). CDR1 is PRHDT, CDR2 FYEKMQ, per germline (reference sequence). The V end lost 7 bases, the J end lost 2 bases, and 15 bases lay between the germline ends. This CDR3 comprises 15 residues. The CDR3 DNA reads as TGTGCCAGCACCGAATCAAGCGGACCCTACAATGAGCAGTTCTTC. Encoded protein: CASTESSGPYNEQFF.

A word on this clonotype: Given a much more abundant clone one base away, this may be a read error. The chain employs TRBV12-3 or TRBV12-4 and TRBJ2-1, with TRBD2 matching over 7 bases. CDR3 size: 14 residues. CDR3 amino acids: CASSETSLYIEQFF. CDR3 DNA sequence: TGTGCCAGTTCCGAGACTAGCCTCTACATTGAGCAGTTCTTC.

The chain employs TRBV20-1 and TRBJ2-1, with TRBD2 matching 13 bases. Germline V gene lookup returns CDR1 DFQATT and CDR2 SNEGSKA (reference sequence). CDR3 length: 15 amino acids. Trimming removed 5 bases from V and 6 bases from J; junction bases left unmatched: 7. The CDR3 sequence: CSAGLAGDLLNEQFF. DNA for the CDR3: TGCAGTGCTGGACTAGCGGGAGATCTTCTCAATGAGCAGTTCTTC.

The chain couples TRBV7-2 to TRBJ2-5, with TRBD2 identical over 13 bases. The CDR3 has 17 residues. Germline values: CDR1 SGHTA, CDR2 FQGNSA. V shed 2 bases and J 0 bases; nucleotides not matched to a gene: 3. CDR3 protein: CASSLIGLAGDQETQYF. Here the CDR3 DNA reads TGTGCCAGCAGCTTAATTGGACTAGCGGGAGACCAAGAGACCCAGTACTTC.